This record concerns one T cell receptor (beta chain) sequence. The CDR3 runs to 16 residues. With 4 bases clipped from V and 5 bases from J, the junction kept 9 bases outside the gene matches. Germline V CDR1 and CDR2: SGDLS, YYNGEE. The data derive from a study of shared T cell receptors in the human thymus. Assay used: immunoSEQ multiplex PCR; TCRdb lists only in-frame clones, some missing. The sample yields 700,000 or so clones, roughly 88% seen once. The same sample was also used in a study of human thymus T cells. That paper notes: Infants served as donors; they were healthy and Finnish and were having corrective surgery for congenital heart defects. Resections from corrective heart surgery provided thymus tissue. The authors found apparently biased V and J gene usage in thymic and blood repertoires.

The TCR sequence derives from a girl under three years old with a congenital heart defect. The chain recombines TRBV9 with TRBJ2-5, with TRBD2 matching over 12 bases. The material sequenced was thymocytes. The DNA for the CDR3 is TGTGCCAGCAGCCCCGGACTAGCGGGGTTTTATGAGACCCAGTACTTC. This codes for CASSPGLAGFYETQYF.